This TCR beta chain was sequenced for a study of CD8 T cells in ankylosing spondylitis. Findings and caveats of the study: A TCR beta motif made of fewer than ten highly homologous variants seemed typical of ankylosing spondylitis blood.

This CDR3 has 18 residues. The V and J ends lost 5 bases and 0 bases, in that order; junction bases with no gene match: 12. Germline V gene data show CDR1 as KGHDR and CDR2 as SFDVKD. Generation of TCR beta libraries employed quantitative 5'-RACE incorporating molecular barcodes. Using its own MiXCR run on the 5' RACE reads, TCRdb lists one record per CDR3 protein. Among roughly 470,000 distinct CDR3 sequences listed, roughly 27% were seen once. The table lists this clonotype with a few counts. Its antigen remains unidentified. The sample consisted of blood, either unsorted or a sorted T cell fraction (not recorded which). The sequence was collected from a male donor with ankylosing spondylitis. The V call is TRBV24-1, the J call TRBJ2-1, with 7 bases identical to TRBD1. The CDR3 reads CATSARIYRDSSYNEQFF. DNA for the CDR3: TGTGCCACCAGTGCTAGAATTTACCGGGACAGCTCCTACAATGAGCAGTTCTTC.